A selection of T cell receptor beta chains follows, all from one sample in a study of blood T cell repertoires in COVID-19. Only in-frame clones appear in the TCRdb table, and some are missing; sequencing was by immunoSEQ multiplex PCR. The table lists 120,000 or so clones, 83% of them singletons, with about 6.3% in the top ten. Sequencing was performed on peripheral blood. These receptors were collected from a man older than 75 with active or convalescent COVID-19. Both conserved end residues are part of each CDR3. A D gene is named only where the DNA matches it firmly. Not every row has a clone size; where given, it reads once, few, many or a size class.

CASSIGLAQHF	TGTGCCAGTAGTATAGGGTTAGCCCAGCATTTT	-	TRBV19	TRBJ1-5	-
CASSVAPGNTEAFF	TGTGCCAGCAGCGTAGCCCCCGGGAACACTGAAGCTTTCTTT	-	TRBV9	TRBJ1-1	-
CASSYWGLAESEQFF	TGTGCCAGCAGTTACTGGGGACTAGCCGAAAGTGAGCAGTTCTTC	TRBD2	TRBV6-5	TRBJ2-1	-
CASSGGTVMNTEAFF	TGTGCCAGCAGTGGGGGGACGGTCATGAACACTGAAGCTTTCTTT	-	TRBV6-2/TRBV6-3	TRBJ1-1	-
CASSAGQQNQPQHF	TGTGCCAGCAGTGCGGGACAGCAAAATCAGCCCCAGCATTTT	TRBD1	TRBV27	TRBJ1-5	-
CASSLSGQGSQPQHF	TGTGCCAGCAGTTTATCAGGGCAGGGGAGTCAGCCCCAGCATTTT	-	TRBV27	TRBJ1-5	-
CASRQVLYGYTF	TGTGCCAGCAGACAGGTGCTCTATGGCTACACCTTC	-	TRBV12-3/TRBV12-4	TRBJ1-2	-
CASSDQGYNSPLHF	TGTGCCAGCAGTGACCAGGGCTATAATTCACCCCTCCACTTT	-	TRBV2	TRBJ1-6	-
CASSDSNRGADGYTF	TGTGCCAGCAGTGACTCGAATCGGGGGGCCGATGGCTACACCTTC	-	TRBV6-4	TRBJ1-2	-
CASSLTRDRGFYEQYF	TGTGCCAGCAGCCTAACCCGGGACAGGGGGTTCTACGAGCAGTACTTC	TRBD1	TRBV7-9	TRBJ2-7	-
CASNQGGHTEAFF	TGTGCCAGCAACCAGGGAGGGCACACTGAAGCTTTCTTT	-	TRBV3-1/TRBV3-2	TRBJ1-1	-
CASSLGQGTPEQFF	TGCGCCAGCAGCTTGGGACAGGGGACCCCAGAGCAGTTCTTC	TRBD1	TRBV5-1	TRBJ2-1	-
CASSWARRMNTEAFF	TGTGCCAGCAGCTGGGCTCGGCGCATGAACACTGAAGCTTTCTTT	-	TRBV7-2	TRBJ1-1	-
CASSLSKGAHEQYF	TGTGCCAGCAGTTTATCAAAGGGGGCCCACGAGCAGTACTTC	TRBD1	TRBV27	TRBJ2-7	few